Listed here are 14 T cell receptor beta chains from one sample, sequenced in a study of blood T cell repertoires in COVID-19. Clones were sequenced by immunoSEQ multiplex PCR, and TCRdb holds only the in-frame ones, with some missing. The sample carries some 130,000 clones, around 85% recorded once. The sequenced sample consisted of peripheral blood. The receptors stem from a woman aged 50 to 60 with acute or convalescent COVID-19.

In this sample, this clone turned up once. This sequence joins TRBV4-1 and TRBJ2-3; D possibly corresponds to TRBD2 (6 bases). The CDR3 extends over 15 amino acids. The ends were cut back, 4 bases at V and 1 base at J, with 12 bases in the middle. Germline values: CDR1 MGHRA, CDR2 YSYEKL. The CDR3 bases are TGCGCCAGCAGCCTACTGGGACTTGGCACAGATACGCAGTATTTT. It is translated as CASSLLGLGTDTQYF.

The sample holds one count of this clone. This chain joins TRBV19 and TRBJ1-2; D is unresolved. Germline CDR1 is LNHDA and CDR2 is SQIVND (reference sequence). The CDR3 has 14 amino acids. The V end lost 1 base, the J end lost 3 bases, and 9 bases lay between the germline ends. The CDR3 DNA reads TGTGCCAGTAGTATAGTGGGCCTCCACTATGGCTACACCTTC. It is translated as CASSIVGLHYGYTF.

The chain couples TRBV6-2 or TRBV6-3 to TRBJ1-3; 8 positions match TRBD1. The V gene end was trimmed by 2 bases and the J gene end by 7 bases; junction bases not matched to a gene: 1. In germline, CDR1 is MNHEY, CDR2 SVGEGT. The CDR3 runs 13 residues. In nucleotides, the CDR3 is TGTGCCAGCAGTTACGACAGGGGCAACACCATATATTTT. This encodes CASSYDRGNTIYF.

The CDR3 region has the DNA TGTGCCAGCAGCCTTCGAGGCGGACAGGGGGCTCGGAACACTGAAGCTTTCTTT. Amino acid sequence: CASSLRGGQGARNTEAFF. The V call is TRBV14, the J call TRBJ1-1, with 11 bases identical to TRBD1. This CDR3 is 18 amino acids long. From germline, CDR1 is SGHDN and CDR2 FVKESK. V dropped 4 bases and J dropped 1; count of bases not matched to a gene: 11.

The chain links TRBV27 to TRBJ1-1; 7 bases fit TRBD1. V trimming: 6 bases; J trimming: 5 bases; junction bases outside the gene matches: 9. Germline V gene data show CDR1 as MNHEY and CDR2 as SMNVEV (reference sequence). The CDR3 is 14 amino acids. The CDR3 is CASSRNTGVTEAFF. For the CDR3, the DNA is TGTGCCAGCAGCCGAAATACAGGGGTGACTGAAGCTTTCTTT.

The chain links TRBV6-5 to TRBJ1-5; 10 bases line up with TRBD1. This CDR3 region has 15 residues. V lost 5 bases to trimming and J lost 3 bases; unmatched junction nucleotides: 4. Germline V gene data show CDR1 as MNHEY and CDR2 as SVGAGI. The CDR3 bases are TGTGCCAGCAGTCTGACAGGGGGCCTCAATCAGCCCCAGCATTTT. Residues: CASSLTGGLNQPQHF.

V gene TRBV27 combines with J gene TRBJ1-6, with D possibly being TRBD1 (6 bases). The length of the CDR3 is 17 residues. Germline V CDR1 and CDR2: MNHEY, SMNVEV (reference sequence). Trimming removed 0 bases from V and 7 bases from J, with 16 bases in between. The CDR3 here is CASSLSGGGRGNSPLHF. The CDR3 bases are TGTGCCAGCAGTTTATCAGGGGGTGGGAGAGGCAATTCACCCCTCCACTTT.

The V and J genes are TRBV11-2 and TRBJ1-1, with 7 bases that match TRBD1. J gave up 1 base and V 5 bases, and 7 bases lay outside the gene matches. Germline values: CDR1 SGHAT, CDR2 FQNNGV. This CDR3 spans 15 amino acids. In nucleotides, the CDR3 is TGTGCCAGCAGCCGTCCAGGGACAGCGAACACTGAAGCTTTCTTT. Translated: CASSRPGTANTEAFF.

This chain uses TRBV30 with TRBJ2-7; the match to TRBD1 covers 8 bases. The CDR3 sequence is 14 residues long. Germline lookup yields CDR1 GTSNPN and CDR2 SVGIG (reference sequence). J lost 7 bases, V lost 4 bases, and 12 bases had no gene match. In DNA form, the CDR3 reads TGTGCCTGGACCCCCGCGGGCAGGGGGCGTGAGCAGTACTTC. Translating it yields CAWTPAGRGREQYF. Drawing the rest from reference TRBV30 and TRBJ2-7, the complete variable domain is SQTIHQWPATLVQPVGSPLSLECTVEGTSNPNLYWYRQAAGRGLQLLFYSVGIGQISSEVPQNLSASRPQDRQFILSSKKLLLSDSGFYLCAWTPAGRGREQYFGPGTRLTVT.

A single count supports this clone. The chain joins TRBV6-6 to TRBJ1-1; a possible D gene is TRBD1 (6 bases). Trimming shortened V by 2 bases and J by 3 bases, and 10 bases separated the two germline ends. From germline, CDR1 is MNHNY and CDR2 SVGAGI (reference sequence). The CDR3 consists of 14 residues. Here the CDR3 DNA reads TGTGCCAGCAGTTACGACAGGTTGGACACTGAAGCTTTCTTT. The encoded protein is CASSYDRLDTEAFF.

Written as DNA, the CDR3 is TGTGCCAGCAGTATACCAGGGAGGACTAACTATGGCTACACCTTC. It encodes CASSIPGRTNYGYTF. The chain couples TRBV28 to TRBJ1-2, with D perhaps matching TRBD1 (5 bases). This CDR3 comprises 15 residues. V was cut by 5 bases and J by 0 bases, with 13 bases left in between. In germline, CDR1 is MDHEN, CDR2 SYDVKM.

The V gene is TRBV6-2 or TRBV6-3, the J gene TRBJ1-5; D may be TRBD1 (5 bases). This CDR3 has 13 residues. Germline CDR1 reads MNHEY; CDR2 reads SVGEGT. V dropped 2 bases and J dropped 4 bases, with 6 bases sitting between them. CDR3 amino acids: CASSYGGNQPQHF. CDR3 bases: TGTGCCAGCAGTTACGGGGGGAATCAGCCCCAGCATTTT.

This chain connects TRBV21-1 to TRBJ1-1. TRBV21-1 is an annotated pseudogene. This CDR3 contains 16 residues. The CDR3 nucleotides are TGTGCCAGCAGCAAAGGATTGGAGGGGAGGAACACTGAAGCTTTCTTT. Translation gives CASSKGLEGRNTEAFF.

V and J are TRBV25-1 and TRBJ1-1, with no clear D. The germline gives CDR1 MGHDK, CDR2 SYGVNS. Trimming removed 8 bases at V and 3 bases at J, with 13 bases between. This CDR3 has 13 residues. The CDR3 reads CASSTPEYTEAFF. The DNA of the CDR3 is TGTGCCAGCTCAACTCCTGAATACACTGAAGCTTTCTTT.